The rows below give T cell receptor beta chains drawn from one sample of a study of blood T cell repertoires in COVID-19. The table came from immunoSEQ multiplex PCR; TCRdb's copy has only in-frame clones and leaves some out. Altogether 200,000 to 300,000 clones are present, about nine tenths being singletons, with the ten largest covering about 1.7%. Source material: PBMCs or T cells enriched from blood (not recorded which). The receptor set was obtained from a man aged 35-49 years who had recovered from COVID-19. Both conserved end residues are part of each CDR3. A D gene is named only where the DNA matches it firmly. Rows may omit the clone size; those that give it use once, few, many or a size class.

j_call: TRBJ2-7; d_call: -; clone_size: -; v_call: TRBV7-2; cdr3_aa: CASSLASGKSSYEQYF; cdr3_nt: TGTGCCAGCAGCTTAGCTTCCGGGAAGAGCTCCTACGAGCAGTACTTC
j_call: TRBJ2-1; d_call: -; clone_size: -; v_call: TRBV2; cdr3_aa: CASTYFRDNEQFF; cdr3_nt: TGTGCCAGCACCTATTTCAGGGACAATGAGCAGTTCTTC
j_call: TRBJ2-7; d_call: TRBD2; clone_size: once; v_call: TRBV3-1/TRBV3-2; cdr3_aa: CATQKRREGSYEQYF; cdr3_nt: TGTGCCACCCAGAAGAGGAGGGAGGGGTCCTACGAGCAGTACTTC
j_call: TRBJ2-7; d_call: -; clone_size: -; v_call: TRBV12-3/TRBV12-4; cdr3_aa: CASSFPEAEQYF; cdr3_nt: TGTGCCAGCAGCTTTCCGGAGGCCGAGCAGTACTTC
j_call: TRBJ1-3; d_call: -; clone_size: few; v_call: TRBV3-1/TRBV3-2; cdr3_aa: CASSQGTMRVRNTIYF; cdr3_nt: TGTGCCAGCAGCCAAGGGACCATGAGGGTGAGAAACACCATATATTTT
j_call: TRBJ2-4; d_call: TRBD1; clone_size: -; v_call: TRBV28; cdr3_aa: CASSQGGTGGVGFQYF; cdr3_nt: TGTGCCAGCAGCCAGGGCGGGACAGGGGGAGTGGGGTTTCAGTACTTC
j_call: TRBJ2-2; d_call: -; clone_size: -; v_call: TRBV11-2; cdr3_aa: CASSLGGSGELFF; cdr3_nt: TGTGCCAGCAGCTTAGGAGGCTCCGGGGAGCTGTTTTTT
j_call: TRBJ2-2; d_call: -; clone_size: -; v_call: TRBV5-5; cdr3_aa: CASSVRLPNTGELFF; cdr3_nt: TGTGCCAGCAGCGTACGACTCCCGAACACCGGGGAGCTGTTTTTT
j_call: TRBJ1-5; d_call: TRBD1; clone_size: -; v_call: TRBV6-5; cdr3_aa: CASSPGQIDQPQHF; cdr3_nt: TGTGCCAGCAGTCCGGGACAGATCGATCAGCCCCAGCATTTT
j_call: TRBJ2-4; d_call: TRBD1; clone_size: -; v_call: TRBV3-1/TRBV3-2; cdr3_aa: CASSQGARTGSAKNIQYF; cdr3_nt: TGTGCCAGCAGCCAAGGCGCCCGGACAGGATCAGCCAAAAACATTCAGTACTTC
j_call: TRBJ2-1; d_call: TRBD2; clone_size: -; v_call: TRBV3-1/TRBV3-2; cdr3_aa: CASSIRTAGGEQFF; cdr3_nt: TGTGCCAGCAGCATCCGAACGGCGGGGGGGGAGCAGTTCTTC
j_call: TRBJ2-1; d_call: TRBD2; clone_size: -; v_call: TRBV2; cdr3_aa: CASSPLAGADNEQFF; cdr3_nt: TGTGCCAGCAGTCCTTTAGCGGGAGCTGACAATGAGCAGTTCTTC
j_call: TRBJ1-5; d_call: -; clone_size: -; v_call: TRBV6-2/TRBV6-3; cdr3_aa: CASSYQLRDTQHF; cdr3_nt: TGTGCCAGCAGTTACCAACTCAGGGATACCCAGCATTTT
j_call: TRBJ1-2; d_call: -; clone_size: -; v_call: TRBV6-5; cdr3_aa: CASSRFGGGDYGYTF; cdr3_nt: TGTGCCAGCAGCCGGTTTGGAGGGGGGGACTATGGCTACACCTTC
j_call: TRBJ2-7; d_call: TRBD1; clone_size: -; v_call: TRBV29-1; cdr3_aa: CSVGPGQGAAYEQYF; cdr3_nt: TGCAGCGTGGGCCCGGGACAGGGGGCCGCCTACGAGCAGTACTTC
j_call: TRBJ2-2; d_call: -; clone_size: -; v_call: TRBV15; cdr3_aa: CATSRPGSTGELFF; cdr3_nt: TGTGCCACCAGCAGACCAGGTAGTACCGGGGAGCTGTTTTTT
j_call: TRBJ1-5; d_call: TRBD1; clone_size: -; v_call: TRBV12-5; cdr3_aa: CASGLGRYGTADQPQHF; cdr3_nt: TGTGCTAGTGGTTTGGGACGATACGGGACAGCCGATCAGCCCCAGCATTTT
j_call: TRBJ2-3; d_call: TRBD2; clone_size: -; v_call: TRBV6-5; cdr3_aa: CASSIAGGADTQYF; cdr3_nt: TGTGCCAGCTCTATAGCGGGGGGGGCAGATACGCAGTATTTT
j_call: TRBJ1-3; d_call: -; clone_size: -; v_call: TRBV7-6; cdr3_aa: CASSRSPGAPSSGNTIYF; cdr3_nt: TGTGCCAGCAGTCGAAGTCCAGGGGCGCCAAGCTCTGGAAACACCATATATTTT
j_call: TRBJ2-7; d_call: -; clone_size: -; v_call: TRBV29-1; cdr3_aa: CSVSTSYEQYF; cdr3_nt: TGCAGCGTATCCACTTCCTACGAGCAGTACTTC
j_call: TRBJ1-2; d_call: TRBD1; clone_size: -; v_call: TRBV15; cdr3_aa: CATRIGGGRQGYYGYTF; cdr3_nt: TGTGCCACCAGGATTGGGGGTGGAAGACAGGGGTACTATGGCTACACCTTC
j_call: TRBJ2-5; d_call: TRBD1; clone_size: -; v_call: TRBV7-2; cdr3_aa: CASSPGQGPETQYF; cdr3_nt: TGTGCCAGCAGCCCGGGACAGGGGCCAGAGACCCAGTACTTC
j_call: TRBJ1-1; d_call: -; clone_size: -; v_call: TRBV5-1; cdr3_aa: CASSPLLGGETEAFF; cdr3_nt: TGCGCCAGCAGCCCGCTACTAGGGGGAGAGACTGAAGCTTTCTTT
j_call: TRBJ2-7; d_call: TRBD1; clone_size: -; v_call: TRBV28; cdr3_aa: CASSSAGGQGALEQYF; cdr3_nt: TGTGCCAGCAGTTCAGCTGGGGGACAGGGGGCGCTCGAGCAGTACTTC
j_call: TRBJ1-5; d_call: -; clone_size: -; v_call: TRBV7-9; cdr3_aa: CASSGEGPAVFQPQHF; cdr3_nt: TGTGCCAGCAGCGGAGAGGGCCCGGCGGTATTTCAGCCCCAGCATTTT
j_call: TRBJ1-2; d_call: TRBD1; clone_size: few; v_call: TRBV14; cdr3_aa: CASSHFGDSDEGWYGYTF; cdr3_nt: TGTGCCAGCAGCCACTTCGGGGACAGCGATGAAGGTTGGTATGGCTACACCTTC
j_call: TRBJ1-4; d_call: -; clone_size: -; v_call: TRBV4-3; cdr3_aa: CASSQGGSYSGQFF; cdr3_nt: TGCGCCAGCAGCCAAGGGGGGTCCTACTCGGGACAGTTTTTT
j_call: TRBJ2-3; d_call: TRBD2; clone_size: few; v_call: TRBV19; cdr3_aa: CASSIGLAGTDTQYF; cdr3_nt: TGTGCCAGTAGTATTGGCCTAGCGGGCACAGATACGCAGTATTTT
j_call: TRBJ1-1; d_call: -; clone_size: -; v_call: TRBV9; cdr3_aa: CASSSSMNTEAFF; cdr3_nt: TGTGCCAGCAGCTCAAGCATGAACACTGAAGCTTTCTTT
j_call: TRBJ2-7; d_call: -; clone_size: many; v_call: TRBV4-2; cdr3_aa: CASSQVGSGPRGGEQYF; cdr3_nt: TGTGCCAGCAGCCAAGTTGGATCCGGGCCTCGGGGAGGCGAGCAGTACTTC
j_call: TRBJ2-5; d_call: -; clone_size: -; v_call: TRBV7-6; cdr3_aa: CASSSSDRARQETQYF; cdr3_nt: TGTGCCAGCAGCTCCTCGGACAGAGCGAGGCAAGAGACCCAGTACTTC
j_call: TRBJ2-7; d_call: TRBD2; clone_size: -; v_call: TRBV10-2; cdr3_aa: CASRVLAGSHEQYF; cdr3_nt: TGCGCCAGCAGAGTACTAGCGGGATCCCACGAGCAGTACTTC
j_call: TRBJ1-2; d_call: TRBD1; clone_size: -; v_call: TRBV30; cdr3_aa: CAWSTGGAAYGYTF; cdr3_nt: TGTGCCTGGAGTACAGGGGGCGCGGCCTATGGCTACACCTTC
j_call: TRBJ1-2; d_call: TRBD1; clone_size: -; v_call: TRBV5-1; cdr3_aa: CASSLRPGGPYGYTF; cdr3_nt: TGCGCCAGCAGCTTGAGGCCAGGGGGCCCGTATGGCTACACCTTC
j_call: TRBJ2-3; d_call: -; clone_size: -; v_call: TRBV19; cdr3_aa: CASSIGAAIYTDTQYF; cdr3_nt: TGTGCCAGTAGTATTGGAGCGGCTATATATACGGATACGCAGTATTTT
j_call: TRBJ2-7; d_call: TRBD1; clone_size: -; v_call: TRBV11-2; cdr3_aa: CASSPRQGPAIYEQYF; cdr3_nt: TGTGCCAGCAGCCCTAGACAGGGACCGGCGATTTACGAGCAGTACTTC
j_call: TRBJ2-7; d_call: TRBD2; clone_size: -; v_call: TRBV28; cdr3_aa: CASSLAQLAMEYF; cdr3_nt: TGTGCCAGCAGTTTAGCCCAACTAGCGATGGAGTACTTC
j_call: TRBJ2-7; d_call: -; clone_size: once; v_call: TRBV6-1; cdr3_aa: CASSERRDYSPDF; cdr3_nt: TGTGCCAGCAGTGAACGTAGAGACTACAGTCCGGACTTC
j_call: TRBJ2-2; d_call: -; clone_size: -; v_call: TRBV5-1; cdr3_aa: CASSPIVGGNTGELFF; cdr3_nt: TGCGCCAGCAGCCCAATTGTGGGGGGAAATACCGGGGAGCTGTTTTTT
j_call: TRBJ1-1; d_call: TRBD1; clone_size: -; v_call: TRBV24-1; cdr3_aa: CATSDDTGVAFF; cdr3_nt: TGTGCCACCAGTGATGATACAGGGGTGGCTTTCTTT
j_call: TRBJ2-3; d_call: TRBD2; clone_size: few; v_call: TRBV9; cdr3_aa: CASSVSSLAGDTQYF; cdr3_nt: TGTGCCAGCAGCGTATCCTCACTAGCGGGAGATACGCAGTATTTT
j_call: TRBJ2-7; d_call: -; clone_size: -; v_call: TRBV9; cdr3_aa: CASSSFSYEQYF; cdr3_nt: TGTGCCAGCAGCTCATTCTCCTACGAGCAGTACTTC
j_call: TRBJ1-1; d_call: -; clone_size: few; v_call: TRBV7-9; cdr3_aa: CASSPGQRNTEAFF; cdr3_nt: TGTGCCAGCAGCCCGGGACAAAGGAACACTGAAGCTTTCTTT
j_call: TRBJ1-3; d_call: -; clone_size: -; v_call: TRBV14; cdr3_aa: CASSPTEAYSGNTIYF; cdr3_nt: TGTGCCAGCAGCCCAACCGAGGCCTACTCTGGAAACACCATATATTTT
j_call: TRBJ2-7; d_call: TRBD1; clone_size: -; v_call: TRBV28; cdr3_aa: CASSCPPGQGAYEQYF; cdr3_nt: TGTGCCAGCAGTTGCCCTCCGGGACAGGGGGCCTACGAGCAGTACTTC
j_call: TRBJ1-2; d_call: -; clone_size: -; v_call: TRBV14; cdr3_aa: CASSQGVYGYTF; cdr3_nt: TGTGCCAGCAGCCAAGGAGTCTATGGCTACACCTTC
j_call: TRBJ1-6; d_call: -; clone_size: -; v_call: TRBV6-5; cdr3_aa: CASTLYNSPLHF; cdr3_nt: TGTGCCAGCACCCTATATAATTCACCCCTCCACTTT
j_call: TRBJ2-5; d_call: TRBD2; clone_size: -; v_call: TRBV15; cdr3_aa: CATSRGRTSGGKETQYF; cdr3_nt: TGTGCCACCAGCAGAGGGAGGACTAGCGGGGGGAAAGAGACCCAGTACTTC
j_call: TRBJ2-5; d_call: -; clone_size: -; v_call: TRBV4-2; cdr3_aa: CASSQFRASQETQYF; cdr3_nt: TGTGCCAGCAGCCAATTCCGCGCTAGCCAAGAGACCCAGTACTTC
j_call: TRBJ1-1; d_call: TRBD1; clone_size: -; v_call: TRBV28; cdr3_aa: CASSLDRAEAFF; cdr3_nt: TGTGCCAGCAGTTTAGACAGGGCTGAAGCTTTCTTT
j_call: TRBJ2-7; d_call: -; clone_size: -; v_call: TRBV2; cdr3_aa: CASRTFGEQYF; cdr3_nt: TGTGCCAGCCGGACTTTTGGCGAGCAGTACTTC
j_call: TRBJ1-5; d_call: TRBD1; clone_size: -; v_call: TRBV7-8; cdr3_aa: CASSYNRGGALRDSNQPQHF; cdr3_nt: TGTGCCAGCAGCTATAACAGGGGAGGTGCCTTAAGGGATAGCAATCAGCCCCAGCATTTT
j_call: TRBJ2-5; d_call: TRBD1; clone_size: -; v_call: TRBV2; cdr3_aa: CASSLDREGETQYF; cdr3_nt: TGTGCCAGCAGTTTAGACAGGGAAGGAGAGACCCAGTACTTC
j_call: TRBJ1-1; d_call: -; clone_size: -; v_call: TRBV28; cdr3_aa: CASSLQGWGNTEAFF; cdr3_nt: TGTGCCAGCAGTTTACAGGGATGGGGGAACACTGAAGCTTTCTTT